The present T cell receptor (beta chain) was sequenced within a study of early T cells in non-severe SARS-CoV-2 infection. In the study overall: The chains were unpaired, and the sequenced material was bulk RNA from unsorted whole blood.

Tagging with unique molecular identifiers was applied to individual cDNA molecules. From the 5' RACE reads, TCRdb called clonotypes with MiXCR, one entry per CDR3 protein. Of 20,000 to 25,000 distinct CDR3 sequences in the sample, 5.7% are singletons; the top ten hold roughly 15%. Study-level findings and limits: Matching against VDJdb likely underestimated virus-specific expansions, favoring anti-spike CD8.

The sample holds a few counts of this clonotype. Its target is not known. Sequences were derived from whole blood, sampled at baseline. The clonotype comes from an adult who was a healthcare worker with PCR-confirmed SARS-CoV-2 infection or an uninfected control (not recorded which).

The CDR3 DNA reads as TGTGCCAGCAGCTCAGGGACAGACCACTATGGCTACACCTTC. This sequence encodes CASSSGTDHYGYTF. The chain couples TRBV7-9 to TRBJ1-2; 7 bases are shared with TRBD1. In germline, CDR1 is SEHNR, CDR2 FQNEAQ (reference sequence). The CDR3 has 14 amino acids. After removal of 4 bases from V and 3 bases from J, the junction contained 5 bases not matched to a gene.